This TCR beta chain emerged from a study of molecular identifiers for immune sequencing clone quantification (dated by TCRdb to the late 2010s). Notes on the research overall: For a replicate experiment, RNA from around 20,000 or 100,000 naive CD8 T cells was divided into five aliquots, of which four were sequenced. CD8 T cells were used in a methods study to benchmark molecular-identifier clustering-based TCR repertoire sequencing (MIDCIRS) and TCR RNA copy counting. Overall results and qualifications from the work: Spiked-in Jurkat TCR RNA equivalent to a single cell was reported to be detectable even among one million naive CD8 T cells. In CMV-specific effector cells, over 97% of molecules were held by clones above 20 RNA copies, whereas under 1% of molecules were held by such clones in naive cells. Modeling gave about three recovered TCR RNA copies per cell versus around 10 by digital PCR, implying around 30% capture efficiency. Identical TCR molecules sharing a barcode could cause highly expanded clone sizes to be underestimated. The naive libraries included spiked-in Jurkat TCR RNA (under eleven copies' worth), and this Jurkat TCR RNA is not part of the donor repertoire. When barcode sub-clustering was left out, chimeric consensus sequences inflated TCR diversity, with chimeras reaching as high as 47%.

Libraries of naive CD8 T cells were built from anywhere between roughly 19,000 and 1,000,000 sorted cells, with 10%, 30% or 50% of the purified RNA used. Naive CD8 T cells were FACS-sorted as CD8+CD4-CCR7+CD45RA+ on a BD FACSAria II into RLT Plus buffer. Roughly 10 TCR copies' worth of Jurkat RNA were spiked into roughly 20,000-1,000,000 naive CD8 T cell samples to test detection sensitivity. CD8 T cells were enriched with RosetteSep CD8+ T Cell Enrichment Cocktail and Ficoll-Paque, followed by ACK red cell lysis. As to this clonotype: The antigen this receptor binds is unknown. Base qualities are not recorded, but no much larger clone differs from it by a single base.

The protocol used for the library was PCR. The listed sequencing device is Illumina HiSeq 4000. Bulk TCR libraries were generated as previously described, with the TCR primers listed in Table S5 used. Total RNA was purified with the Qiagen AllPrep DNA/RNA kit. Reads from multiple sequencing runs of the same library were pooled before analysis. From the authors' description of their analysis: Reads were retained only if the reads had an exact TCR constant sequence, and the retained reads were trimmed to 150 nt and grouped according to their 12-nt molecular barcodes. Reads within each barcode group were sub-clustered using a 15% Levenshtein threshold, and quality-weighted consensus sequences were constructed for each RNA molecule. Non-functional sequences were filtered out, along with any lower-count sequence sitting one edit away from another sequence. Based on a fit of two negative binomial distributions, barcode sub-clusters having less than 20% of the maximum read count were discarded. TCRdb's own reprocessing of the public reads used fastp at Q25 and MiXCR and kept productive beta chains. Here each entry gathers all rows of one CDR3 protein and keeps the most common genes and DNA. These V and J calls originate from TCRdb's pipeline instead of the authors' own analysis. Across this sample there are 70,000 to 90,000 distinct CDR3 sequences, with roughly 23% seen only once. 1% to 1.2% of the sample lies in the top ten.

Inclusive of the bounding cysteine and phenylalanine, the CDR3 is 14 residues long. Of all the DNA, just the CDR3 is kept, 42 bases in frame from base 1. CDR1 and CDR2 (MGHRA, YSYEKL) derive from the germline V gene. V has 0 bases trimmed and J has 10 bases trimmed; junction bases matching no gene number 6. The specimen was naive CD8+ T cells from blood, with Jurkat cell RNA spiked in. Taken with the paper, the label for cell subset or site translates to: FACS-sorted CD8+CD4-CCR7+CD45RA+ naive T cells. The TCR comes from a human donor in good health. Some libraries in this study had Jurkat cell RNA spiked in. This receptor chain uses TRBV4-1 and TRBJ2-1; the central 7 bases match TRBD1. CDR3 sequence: CASSQETGYQEQFF. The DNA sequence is TGCGCCAGCAGCCAAGAGACAGGGTACCAGGAGCAGTTCTTC.